This entry describes one T cell receptor beta chain. Its specificity is unknown. TCRdb's table, derived via immunoSEQ multiplex PCR, lists solely in-frame clones and lacks some. There are 550,000 to 850,000 clones in the sample; around 67% occur only once, and 1.7% lies in the top ten. The sample originates from a study of shared clonotypes between healthy human individuals. Study background: Each donor had three CD4 naive, three CD4 memory, two CD8 naive and one CD8 memory plate. Findings and caveats of the study: The four-donor shared clonotypes exceeded non-shared clonotypes in generation probability, with non-shared ones scoring lower. Generally, naive subsets (rather than memory subsets) showed larger estimated richness. Despite large depth, sorted-subset datasets appeared incompletely sequenced.

Germline-derived CDR1 and CDR2 are MGHDK and SYGVNS. This CDR3 has 16 amino acids. V lost 2 bases, J lost 1 base, and 2 bases stayed unmatched. The chain employs TRBV25-1 and TRBJ2-1; the match to TRBD2 covers 10 bases. The origin of this receptor is a woman aged 25 to 39 in good health. The source material was memory CD4+ T cells sorted from blood. Subset given: CD45RA-negative fraction. This chain's CDR3 is CASSEQTSGSYNEQFF. The CDR3 nucleotides read TGTGCCAGCAGTGAACAGACTAGCGGGTCCTACAATGAGCAGTTCTTC.